This T cell receptor (beta chain) was documented in a study of identical twins. Notes on this clonotype: Its antigen is still unknown.

There are 14 residues in the CDR3. Germline CDR1 MDHEN, CDR2 SYDVKM. V lost 4 bases, J lost 2 bases, and 3 bases stayed unmatched. The study's findings and limits: Invariant populations such as MAIT and iNKT cells could partly muddle zero-insertion analyses. Those out-of-frame alpha sequences shared by twins showed an excess of low generation probability. The analysis was cross-sectional rather than longitudinal within donors.

TCRdb called the 5' RACE reads again in MiXCR, with one record for every CDR3 protein. The sample holds around 1.7 million distinct CDR3 sequences, less than 40% seen once. The sequencing sample was made of cord blood. This rearrangement joins TRBV28 to TRBJ2-3; 7 nucleotides align to TRBD1. The sequence was obtained from a newborn girl in good health. The CDR3 sequence is CASSSGQHTDTQYF. CDR3 DNA: TGTGCCAGCAGTTCGGGACAGCACACAGATACGCAGTATTTT.